This TCR beta chain was found in a study of regulatory T cells in long-lasting Graves disease. This clonotype was seen many times. What it binds is unknown. Study-wide points: Persistent Graves' patients showed reduced TCR diversity versus newly diagnosed patients.

Time point described: newly diagnosed GD, antithyroid drugs for less than 3 months. RNA isolated from PBMCs was used to make the TCR library. Libraries of TCR beta came from iRepertoire HTBI primers plus Arm-PCR of CDR3 regions. Each CDR3 protein gets one entry after TCRdb re-called the multiplex PCR reads with MiXCR. The table lists about 220,000 distinct CDR3 sequences, around a fifth of them singletons, with roughly 10% in the top ten. This CDR3 has 16 amino acids. After removal of 5 bases from V and 7 bases from J, the junction contained 14 bases not matched to a gene. Germline assignment: CDR1 SGHNT and CDR2 YENEEA. A further study also used this sample, focusing on T cells in Graves' hyperthyroidism and ophthalmopathy.

This TCR derives from a woman in her 30s with Graves disease. This chain uses TRBV11-3 with TRBJ2-1; TRBD1 agrees at 7 bases. Sequences were derived from peripheral blood mononuclear cells (PBMCs), sampled at new diagnosis, from a patient treated with antithyroid drugs. The chain's CDR3 is CASSDGGQVLGNEQFF. The DNA for the CDR3 is TGTGCCAGCAGCGACGGCGGACAGGTTCTTGGTAATGAGCAGTTCTTC.